These 29 T cell receptor beta chains were sequenced from one sample in a study of cytomegalovirus exposure and HLA in healthy donors. Use of 60 Vbeta and 13 Jbeta primers characterized the PCR. The data were produced by immunoSEQ multiplex PCR, yet TCRdb's version contains in-frame clones alone and is incomplete. The table lists just over 80,000 clones, with about 1% in the top ten. Sequencing input: PBMCs. Every receptor here comes from a woman aged 30 to 39 in good health and CMV-seronegative.

V and J are TRBV19 and TRBJ1-1; D might be TRBD1 (6 bases). The ends were cut back, 3 bases at V and 4 bases at J, with 15 bases in the middle. CDR1 LNHDA and CDR2 SQIVND come from the germline V gene (reference sequence). This CDR3 is 15 amino acids long. As DNA, the CDR3 is TGTGCCAGTAGTATGGGGCGGGGGGCGAGCACTGAAGCTTTCTTT. Its protein is CASSMGRGASTEAFF.

The chain combines TRBV5-6 with TRBJ2-3; D remains ambiguous. The CDR3 runs 14 residues. With 0 bases removed from V and 4 bases from J, the gap between germline ends came to 9 bases. Germline V lookup: CDR1 SGHDT, CDR2 YYEEEE. CDR3 sequence: CASSLVARADTQYF. The CDR3 region has the DNA TGTGCCAGCAGCTTGGTCGCCCGGGCAGATACGCAGTATTTT.

The V and J genes are TRBV6-1 and TRBJ1-3, with TRBD1 as a possible D gene (6 bases). V was pared by 8 bases and J by 3 bases, with 11 bases between. This CDR3 region has 13 residues. Looked up from germline, CDR1 is MNHNS and CDR2 is SASEGT. The chain's CDR3 is CASGRGGGNTIYF. In DNA form, the CDR3 reads TGTGCCAGCGGCCGAGGGGGTGGAAACACCATATATTTT.

The rearrangement links TRBV4-1 to TRBJ1-5, with D uncertain. Germline V gene sequence: CDR1 MGHRA, CDR2 YSYEKL. The CDR3 is 15 amino acids. V was clipped by 0 bases and J by 0 bases, with 6 bases between them. CDR3 in amino acids: CASSQDFNSNQPQHF. The CDR3 coding sequence is TGCGCCAGCAGCCAAGATTTCAATAGCAATCAGCCCCAGCATTTT.

The CDR3 DNA reads TGTGCCAGCACCGACTCGAACACCGGGGAGCTGTTTTTT. It codes for CASTDSNTGELFF. This sequence joins TRBV7-9 and TRBJ2-2; D gene uncertain. Trimming took off 7 bases at V and 0 bases at J, with 6 bases between the two ends. This CDR3 is built from 13 residues. CDR1 is SEHNR and CDR2 is FQNEAQ in the germline V gene (reference sequence).

The rearrangement joins TRBV25-1 to TRBJ2-7; 10 bases line up with TRBD2. Unmatched junction bases numbered 2, after V lost 4 bases and J lost 5 bases. This CDR3 is built from 13 residues. Germline loops: CDR1 MGHDK, CDR2 SYGVNS. CDR3 amino acids: CASSASGSNEQYF. The CDR3 DNA is TGTGCCAGCAGTGCTAGCGGGAGTAACGAGCAGTACTTC.

The chain employs TRBV6-1 and TRBJ2-5; D unclear. V lost 7 bases to trimming and J lost 4 bases, with 7 bases between them. Germline CDR1 and CDR2: MNHNS and SASEGT. This CDR3 has 11 residues. CDR3 region: CASTQRETQYF. As DNA, the CDR3 is TGTGCCAGCACCCAGCGAGAGACCCAGTACTTC.

V usage is TRBV30 and J usage is TRBJ2-5, with TRBD2 matching over 8 bases. With V trimmed by 7 bases and J by 5 bases, 12 bases remained unmatched. CDR3 size: 14 residues. CDR1 and CDR2 (germline): GTSNPN, SVGIG (reference sequence). The CDR3 region has the DNA TGTGCCTTTACAGGTTCGGGCGGGGGGGAGACCCAGTACTTC. This translates into CAFTGSGGGETQYF.

Frequency places this clone as medium-sized (0.01 to 0.1%). At one end, the junction sequence differs from germline, possibly due to a read error. The CDR3: CAGSERGLDHNEQFF. The CDR3 DNA follows: TGTGCCGGGAGTGAACGGGGACTAGACCACAATGAGCAGTTCTTC. This chain joins TRBV30 and TRBJ2-1, with TRBD2 identical over 8 bases. CDR3 size: 15 residues. Per germline, CDR1 GTSNPN and CDR2 SVGIG (reference sequence).

The chain employs TRBV19 and TRBJ2-3, with a weak D call TRBD2 (5 bases). CDR3 length: 14 residues. Between the trimmed V and J ends, which lost 8 bases and 3 bases, there was a span of 15 bases. CDR1 is LNHDA, CDR2 SQIVND, per germline (reference sequence). CDR3 DNA sequence: TGTGCCAGTTCGGGTTTCTCGGGAACAGATACGCAGTATTTT. Protein: CASSGFSGTDTQYF.

The gene calls are TRBV29-1 and TRBJ2-2; perhaps TRBD1 as D (7 bases). The germline V gene has CDR1 SQVTM and CDR2 ANQGSEA. Between the trimmed V and J ends, which lost 6 bases and 4 bases, there was a span of 18 bases. This CDR3 is built from 15 residues. The CDR3 is CSVIGGTASTGELFF. The CDR3 DNA follows: TGCAGCGTCATAGGGGGGACAGCGAGCACCGGGGAGCTGTTTTTT.

V is TRBV27 and J is TRBJ2-7, with 7 bases fitting TRBD1. Germline CDR1 MNHEY, CDR2 SMNVEV (reference sequence). J was trimmed by 3 bases and V by 2 bases; bases with no gene match: 7. CDR3 length: 15 residues. The CDR3 spells CASSLIQGPLYEQYF. The CDR3 bases are TGTGCCAGCAGTTTAATACAGGGGCCCCTCTACGAGCAGTACTTC.

CDR3 coding DNA: TGTGCCAGCAGTTACGGGGCGGGAAAAGAGACCCAGTACTTC. Protein: CASSYGAGKETQYF. This chain joins TRBV6-5 and TRBJ2-5, with D maybe TRBD2 (6 bases). The CDR3 is made up of 14 amino acids. Trimming took 2 bases from V and 3 from J, leaving 10 bases between them. The germline gives CDR1 MNHEY, CDR2 SVGAGI.

For this clone: One junction end disagrees with the germline gene, perhaps due to a read error. The rearrangement links TRBV30 to TRBJ2-1; TRBD1 agrees at 7 bases. This CDR3 comprises 16 residues. The germline gives CDR1 GTSNPN, CDR2 SVGIG (reference sequence). CDR3 DNA: TGTGCCTGGAGGCGCCCGCGGACAGGCTCCGACAATGAGCAGTTCTTC. This gives the protein CAWRRPRTGSDNEQFF. The whole variable domain, remainder taken from reference TRBV30 and TRBJ2-1, is SQTIHQWPATLVQPVGSPLSLECTVEGTSNPNLYWYRQAAGRGLQLLFYSVGIGQISSEVPQNLSASRPQDRQFILSSKKLLLSDSGFYLCAWRRPRTGSDNEQFFGPGTRLTVL.

This chain's CDR3 is CASSLVLAGGNEQFF. The CDR3 coding sequence is TGTGCCAGCAGCTTAGTGTTAGCGGGAGGCAATGAGCAGTTCTTC. This rearrangement joins TRBV7-9 to TRBJ2-1; TRBD2 matches 10 bases. V lost 1 base to trimming and J lost 6 bases; unmatched junction nucleotides: 3. Germline CDR1 and CDR2: SEHNR and FQNEAQ (reference sequence). The CDR3 runs to 15 residues.

This chain uses TRBV19 with TRBJ1-2, with D hard to call. Per the germline V gene, CDR1 is LNHDA and CDR2 is SQIVND (reference sequence). The CDR3 is 13 amino acids. Trimming left V 5 bases short and J 8 bases short, with 15 bases between. The DNA for the CDR3 is TGTGCCAGTAGTCTTGACTGGCGCCGGGGCTACACCTTC. This codes for CASSLDWRRGYTF. Supplemented by reference TRBV19 and TRBJ1-2, the full variable domain reads DGGITQSPKYLFRKEGQNVTLSCEQNLNHDAMYWYRQDPGQGLRLIYYSQIVNDFQKGDIAEGYSVSREKKESFPLTVTSAQKNPTAFYLCASSLDWRRGYTFGSGTRLTVV.

The genes are TRBV30 and TRBJ2-7, with D maybe TRBD1 (6 bases). Germline V gene lookup returns CDR1 GTSNPN and CDR2 SVGIG (reference sequence). V lost 1 base and J 2 bases, leaving 9 bases between the germline ends. There are 13 residues in the CDR3. The CDR3 bases are TGTGCCTGGAGTGGGGACAATGCCTACGAGCAGTACTTC. Translated, it gives CAWSGDNAYEQYF.

To note about this clone: Additional DNA sequences in this sample encode the identical CDR3. The chain couples TRBV4-1 to TRBJ1-1, with TRBD1 matching over 8 bases. The germline CDR1 and CDR2 sequences are MGHRA and YSYEKL. The length of the CDR3 is 15 residues. V lost 4 bases, J lost 1 base, and 5 bases stayed unmatched. The CDR3 nucleotides are TGCGCCAGCAGCCCAGGACAGGGCTGGAACACTGAAGCTTTCTTT. Translating it yields CASSPGQGWNTEAFF.

The chain links TRBV6-1 to TRBJ1-5, with D hard to call. The CDR3 is made up of 15 amino acids. In germline, CDR1 is MNHNS, CDR2 SASEGT. Trimming left V 3 bases short and J 0 bases short, with 9 bases between. The CDR3 sequence: CASSDTVTSNQPQHF. CDR3 bases: TGTGCCAGCAGTGATACAGTCACTAGCAATCAGCCCCAGCATTTT.

This chain uses TRBV5-1 with TRBJ2-5, with D possibly TRBD2 on 5 matching bases. The V gene's germline CDR1 is SGHRS and CDR2 YFSETQ. The V gene lost 4 bases and the J gene lost 2 bases, with 9 bases spanning the gap. This CDR3 region has 13 residues. The CDR3 is CASSPPGQETQYF. CDR3 bases: TGCGCCAGCAGCCCCCCGGGACAAGAGACCCAGTACTTC.

The chain joins TRBV6-1 to TRBJ1-5; D is uncertain. The CDR3 has 14 amino acids. V lost 4 bases and J lost 2, with 9 bases in between. CDR1 MNHNS and CDR2 SASEGT come from the germline V gene. The CDR3 DNA follows: TGTGCCAGCAGTGTTAAGGCGGGCAATCAGCCCCAGCATTTT. Its translation is CASSVKAGNQPQHF.

This sequence joins TRBV14 and TRBJ2-7, with D tentatively TRBD2 (5 bases). CDR1 and CDR2 (germline): SGHDN, FVKESK. The CDR3 sequence is 16 residues long. Trimming removed 4 bases at V and 4 bases at J, with 20 bases between. The CDR3 is CASSPRLARALYEQYF. The DNA of the CDR3 is TGTGCCAGCAGCCCCAGGCTAGCTAGGGCATTGTACGAGCAGTACTTC.

The V call is TRBV2, the J call TRBJ1-1; no firm D call. The V gene's germline CDR1 is SNHLY and CDR2 FYNNEI. CDR3 size: 14 residues. The V and J ends lost 5 bases and 0 bases respectively, with 10 bases between them. The CDR3 spells CASSRGLMNTEAFF. CDR3 nucleotide sequence: TGTGCCAGCAGTCGCGGACTGATGAACACTGAAGCTTTCTTT.

V usage is TRBV25-1 and J usage is TRBJ1-3, with TRBD1 as a possible D gene (6 bases). Germline CDR1 MGHDK, CDR2 SYGVNS. The germline V and J ends were trimmed by 5 bases and 2 bases, with 10 bases remaining between them. The CDR3 has 14 residues. The CDR3 sequence is CASSFAGAGNTIYF. The CDR3 coding sequence is TGTGCCAGCAGTTTCGCAGGGGCTGGAAACACCATATATTTT.

This chain connects TRBV25-1 to TRBJ2-1; D possibly corresponds to TRBD2 (6 bases). CDR3 size: 16 residues. Trimming pared 2 bases from V and 5 bases from J, leaving 16 bases between. CDR1 is MGHDK, CDR2 SYGVNS, per germline. The CDR3 DNA sequence: TGTGCCAGCAGTGAAGGGATTAGCGGAGAGGACAATGAGCAGTTCTTC. As protein: CASSEGISGEDNEQFF.

The chain links TRBV29-1 to TRBJ1-1; a weak D match, TRBD1 (6 bases). V was pared by 1 base and J by 5 bases, with 11 bases between. The CDR3 is 13 amino acids. The germline gives CDR1 SQVTM, CDR2 ANQGSEA. Written as DNA, the CDR3 is TGCAGCGTTGAAGGGGGAGGGGGGACTGAAGCTTTCTTT. Translation gives CSVEGGGGTEAFF. The full variable domain, in which reference TRBV29-1 and TRBJ1-1 provide the parts outside the CDR3, is SAVISQKPSRDICQRGTSLTIQCQVDSQVTMMFWYRQQPGQSLTLIATANQGSEATYESGFVIDKFPISRPNLTFSTLTVSNMSPEDSSIYLCSVEGGGGTEAFFGQGTRLTVV.

The V and J genes are TRBV29-1 and TRBJ2-1; TRBD1 matches at 7 bases. CDR1 is SQVTM, CDR2 ANQGSEA, per germline. J was trimmed by 8 bases and V by 3 bases; bases with no gene match: 16. The CDR3 is 16 amino acids. CDR3 loop: CSVDPYKTGLSDEQFF. The CDR3 coding sequence is TGCAGCGTTGATCCCTACAAGACAGGGCTTAGCGATGAGCAGTTCTTC.

The chain is built from TRBV5-5 and TRBJ2-7; 8 nucleotides line up with TRBD1. V was pared by 4 bases and J by 7 bases, with 13 bases of the junction left unmatched. The CDR3 is made up of 15 amino acids. Germline V gene lookup returns CDR1 SGHKS and CDR2 YYEKEE (reference sequence). CDR3 sequence: CASSAGWTGTGEQYF. In DNA form, the CDR3 reads TGTGCCAGCAGCGCGGGCTGGACAGGGACTGGGGAGCAGTACTTC. Based on the CDR3 plus reference TRBV5-5 and TRBJ2-7, the full variable domain is DAGVTQSPTHLIKTRGQQVTLRCSPISGHKSVSWYQQVLGQGPQFIFQYYEKEERGRGNFPDRFSARQFPNYSSELNVNALLLGDSALYLCASSAGWTGTGEQYFGPGTRLTVT.

CDR3 nucleotides: TGCGCCAGCAGCTTGGACAGGGGGTACGAGCAGTACTTC. Its protein is CASSLDRGYEQYF. This sequence joins TRBV5-1 and TRBJ2-5; 8 bases are shared with TRBD1. The DNA end is a closer match to TRBJ2-7, so the J assignment may be wrong. The CDR3 is 13 amino acids. Germline lookup yields CDR1 SGHRS and CDR2 YFSETQ.